This T cell receptor (beta chain) is from a study of cytomegalovirus exposure and HLA in healthy donors. V dropped 9 bases and J dropped 5 bases, with 17 bases sitting between them. Germline CDR1 KGHSH, CDR2 LQKENI. The CDR3 is made up of 13 amino acids. The PCR used 60 Vbeta and 13 Jbeta primers. The protocol was immunoSEQ multiplex PCR, while the TCRdb copy is restricted to in-frame clones and leaves out a portion. The sample includes about 190,000 clones, approximately 81% of them seen just once. This chain joins TRBV18 and TRBJ2-7, with a tentative D call TRBD2 (5 bases). What was sequenced was PBMCs. The origin of this receptor is a boy aged 5-17 years in good health and CMV-seronegative. The CDR3 DNA follows: TGTGCCAGTAGAGAGGGCCAGGTTAACGAGCAGTACTTC. Protein: CASREGQVNEQYF.